This T cell receptor (beta chain) was captured by sequencing in a study of blood T cell repertoires in COVID-19. Study in general: Samples taken during acute and convalescent COVID-19 were collected in the United States, Italy and Spain.

The CDR3 is made up of 11 amino acids. V gave up 6 bases and J gave up 8 bases, with 10 bases separating them. This clone was counted once. Different DNA sequences within this sample yield the same CDR3. Under the authors' procedure: Nucleated cell counts were estimated from reference gene primer amplification. Using immunoSEQ multiplex PCR, the repertoire was profiled, and TCRdb retains in-frame clones only, with some absent. V, J and clone size reflect that table, while D and trimming were determined from the DNA. The sample includes some 150,000 clones, over 75% seen only once; the top ten take about 5%.

Specimen: peripheral blood. This TCR came from a woman between 45 and 60 years old with acute or convalescent COVID-19. The chain couples TRBV12-3 or TRBV12-4 to TRBJ1-2, with a tentative D call TRBD1 (5 bases). The chain's CDR3 is CASSSGGGYTF. CDR3 DNA sequence: TGTGCCAGCAGCTCTGGGGGGGGCTACACCTTC.